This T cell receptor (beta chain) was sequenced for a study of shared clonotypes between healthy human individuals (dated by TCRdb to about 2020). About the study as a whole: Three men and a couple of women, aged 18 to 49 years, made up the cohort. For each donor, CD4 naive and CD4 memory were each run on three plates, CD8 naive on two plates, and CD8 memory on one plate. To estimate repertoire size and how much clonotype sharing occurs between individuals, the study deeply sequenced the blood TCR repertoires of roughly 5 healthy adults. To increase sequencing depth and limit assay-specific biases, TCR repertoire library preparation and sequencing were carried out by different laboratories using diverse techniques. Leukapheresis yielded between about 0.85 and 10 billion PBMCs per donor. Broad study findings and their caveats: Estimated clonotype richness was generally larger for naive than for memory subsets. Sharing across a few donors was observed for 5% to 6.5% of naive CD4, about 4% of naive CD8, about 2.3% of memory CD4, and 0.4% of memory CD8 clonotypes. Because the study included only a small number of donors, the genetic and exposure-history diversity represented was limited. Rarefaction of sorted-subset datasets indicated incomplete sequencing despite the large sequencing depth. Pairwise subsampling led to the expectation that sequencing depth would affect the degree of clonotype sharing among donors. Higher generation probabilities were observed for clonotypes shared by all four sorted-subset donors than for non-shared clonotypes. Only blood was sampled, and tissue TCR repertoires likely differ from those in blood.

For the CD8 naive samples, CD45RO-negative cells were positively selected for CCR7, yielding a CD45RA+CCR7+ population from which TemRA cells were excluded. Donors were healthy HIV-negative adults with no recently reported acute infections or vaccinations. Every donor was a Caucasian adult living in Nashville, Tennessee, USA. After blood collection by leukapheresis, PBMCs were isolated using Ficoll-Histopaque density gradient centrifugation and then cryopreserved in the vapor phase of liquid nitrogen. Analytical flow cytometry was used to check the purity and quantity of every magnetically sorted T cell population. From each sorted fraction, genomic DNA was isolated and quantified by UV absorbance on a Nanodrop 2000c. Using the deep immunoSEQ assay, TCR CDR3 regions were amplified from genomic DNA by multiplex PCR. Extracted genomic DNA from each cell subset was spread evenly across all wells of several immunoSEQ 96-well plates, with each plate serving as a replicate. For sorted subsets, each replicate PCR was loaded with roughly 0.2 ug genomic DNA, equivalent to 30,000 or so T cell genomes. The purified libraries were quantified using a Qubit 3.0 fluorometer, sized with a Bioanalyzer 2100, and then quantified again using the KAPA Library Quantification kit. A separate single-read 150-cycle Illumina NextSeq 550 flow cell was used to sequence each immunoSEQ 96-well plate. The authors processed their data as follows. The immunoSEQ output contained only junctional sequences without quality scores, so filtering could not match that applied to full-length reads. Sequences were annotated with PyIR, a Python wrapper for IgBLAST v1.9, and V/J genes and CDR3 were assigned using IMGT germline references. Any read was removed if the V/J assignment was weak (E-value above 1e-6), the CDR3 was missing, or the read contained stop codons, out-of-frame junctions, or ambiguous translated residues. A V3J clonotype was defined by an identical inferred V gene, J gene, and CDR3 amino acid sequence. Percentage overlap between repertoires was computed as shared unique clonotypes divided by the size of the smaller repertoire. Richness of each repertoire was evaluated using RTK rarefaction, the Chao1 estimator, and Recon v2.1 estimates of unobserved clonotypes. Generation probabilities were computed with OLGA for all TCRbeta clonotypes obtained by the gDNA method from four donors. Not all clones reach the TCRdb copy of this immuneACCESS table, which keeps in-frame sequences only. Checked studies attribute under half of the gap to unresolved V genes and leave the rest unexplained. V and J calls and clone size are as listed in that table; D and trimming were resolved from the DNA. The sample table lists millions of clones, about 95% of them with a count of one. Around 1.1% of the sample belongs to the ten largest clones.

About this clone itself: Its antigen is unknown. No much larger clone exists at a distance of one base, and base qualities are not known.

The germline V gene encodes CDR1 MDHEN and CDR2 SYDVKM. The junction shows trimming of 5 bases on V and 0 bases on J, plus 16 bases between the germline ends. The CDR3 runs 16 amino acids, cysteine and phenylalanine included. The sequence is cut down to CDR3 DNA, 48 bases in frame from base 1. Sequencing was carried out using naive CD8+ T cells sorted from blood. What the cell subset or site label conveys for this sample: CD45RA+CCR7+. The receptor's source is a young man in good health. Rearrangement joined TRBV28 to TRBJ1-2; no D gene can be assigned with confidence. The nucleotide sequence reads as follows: TGTGCCAGCAGTGAATACCGGACGGCTCCTAACTATGGCTACACCTTC. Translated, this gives CASSEYRTAPNYGYTF.